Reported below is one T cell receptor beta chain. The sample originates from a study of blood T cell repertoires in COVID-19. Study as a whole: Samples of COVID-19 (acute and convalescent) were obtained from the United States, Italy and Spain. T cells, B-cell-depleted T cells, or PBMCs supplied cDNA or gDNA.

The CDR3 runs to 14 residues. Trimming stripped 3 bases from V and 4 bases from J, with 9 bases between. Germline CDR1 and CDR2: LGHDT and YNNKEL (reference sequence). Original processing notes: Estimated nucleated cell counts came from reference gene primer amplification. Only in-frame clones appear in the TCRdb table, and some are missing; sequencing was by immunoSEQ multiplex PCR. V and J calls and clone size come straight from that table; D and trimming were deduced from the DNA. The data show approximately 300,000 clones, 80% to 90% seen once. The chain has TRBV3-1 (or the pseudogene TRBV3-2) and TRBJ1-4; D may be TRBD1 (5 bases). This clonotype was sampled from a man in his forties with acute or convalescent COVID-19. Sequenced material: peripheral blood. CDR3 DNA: TGTGCCAGCAGCCACGGGGGGATTAATGAAAAACTGTTTTTT. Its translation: CASSHGGINEKLFF.